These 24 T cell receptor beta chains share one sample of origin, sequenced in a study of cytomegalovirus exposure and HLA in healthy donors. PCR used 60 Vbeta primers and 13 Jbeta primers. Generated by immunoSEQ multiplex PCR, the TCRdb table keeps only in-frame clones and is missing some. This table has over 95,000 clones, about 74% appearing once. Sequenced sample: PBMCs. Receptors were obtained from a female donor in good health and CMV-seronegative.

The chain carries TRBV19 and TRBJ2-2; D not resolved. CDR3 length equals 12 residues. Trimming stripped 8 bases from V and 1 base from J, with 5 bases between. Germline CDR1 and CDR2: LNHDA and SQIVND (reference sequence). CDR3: CASGMNTGELFF. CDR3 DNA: TGTGCCAGTGGCATGAACACCGGGGAGCTGTTTTTT.

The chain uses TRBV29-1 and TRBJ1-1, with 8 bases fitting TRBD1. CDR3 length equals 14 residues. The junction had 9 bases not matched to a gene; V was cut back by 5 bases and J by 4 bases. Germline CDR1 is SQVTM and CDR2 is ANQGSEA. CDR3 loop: CSVSRQGLFTEAFF. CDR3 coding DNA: TGCAGCGTTTCGAGACAGGGGTTGTTCACTGAAGCTTTCTTT.

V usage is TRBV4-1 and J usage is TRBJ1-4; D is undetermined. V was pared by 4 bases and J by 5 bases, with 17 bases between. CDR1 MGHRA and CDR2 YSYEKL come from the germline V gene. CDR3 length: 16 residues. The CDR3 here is CASSPLMAARNEKLFF. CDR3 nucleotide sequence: TGCGCCAGCAGCCCCTTGATGGCAGCCAGGAATGAAAAACTGTTTTTT.

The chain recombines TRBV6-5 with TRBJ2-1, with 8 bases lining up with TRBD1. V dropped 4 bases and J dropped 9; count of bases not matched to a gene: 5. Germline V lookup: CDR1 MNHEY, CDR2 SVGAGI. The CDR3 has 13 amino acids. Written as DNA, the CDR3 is TGTGCCAGCAGTTTCAGGGGGCGAAGTGAGCAGTTCTTC. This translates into CASSFRGRSEQFF.

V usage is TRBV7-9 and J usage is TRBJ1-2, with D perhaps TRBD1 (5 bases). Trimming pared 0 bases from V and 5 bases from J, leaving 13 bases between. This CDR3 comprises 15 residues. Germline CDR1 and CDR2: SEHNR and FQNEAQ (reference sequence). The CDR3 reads CASSLAGGASYGYTF. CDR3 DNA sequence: TGTGCCAGCAGCTTAGCGGGCGGGGCCTCGTATGGCTACACCTTC.

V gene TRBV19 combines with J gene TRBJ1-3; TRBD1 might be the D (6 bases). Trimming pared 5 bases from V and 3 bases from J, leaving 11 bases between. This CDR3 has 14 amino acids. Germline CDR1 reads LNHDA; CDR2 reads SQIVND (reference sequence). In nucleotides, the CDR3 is TGTGCCAGTAGTGTGACAGGAGGTGGAAACACCATATATTTT. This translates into CASSVTGGGNTIYF.

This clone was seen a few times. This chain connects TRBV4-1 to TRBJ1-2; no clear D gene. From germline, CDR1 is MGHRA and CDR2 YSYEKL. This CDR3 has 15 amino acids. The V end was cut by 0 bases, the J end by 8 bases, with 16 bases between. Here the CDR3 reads CASSQDEQSSQGYTF. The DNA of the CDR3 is TGCGCCAGCAGCCAAGATGAACAGTCCTCCCAAGGCTACACCTTC.

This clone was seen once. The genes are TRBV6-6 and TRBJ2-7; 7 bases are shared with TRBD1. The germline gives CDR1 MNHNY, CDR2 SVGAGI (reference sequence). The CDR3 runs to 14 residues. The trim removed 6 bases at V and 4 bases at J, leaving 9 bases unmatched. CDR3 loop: CASRDDRVRYEQYF. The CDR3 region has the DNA TGTGCCAGCAGAGACGACAGGGTGAGGTACGAGCAGTACTTC.

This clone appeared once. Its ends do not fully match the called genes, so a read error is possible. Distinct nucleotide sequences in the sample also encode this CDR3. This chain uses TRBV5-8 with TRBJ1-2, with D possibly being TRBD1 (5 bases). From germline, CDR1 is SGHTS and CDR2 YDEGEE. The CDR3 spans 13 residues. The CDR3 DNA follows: TGCGCCAGCAGCCGGGGGGAGGACTATGGCTACACCTTC. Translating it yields CASSRGEDYGYTF.

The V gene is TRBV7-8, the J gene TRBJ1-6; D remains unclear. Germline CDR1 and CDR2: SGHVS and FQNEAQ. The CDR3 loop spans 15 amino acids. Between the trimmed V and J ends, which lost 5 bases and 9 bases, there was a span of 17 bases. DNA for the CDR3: TGTGCCAGCAGCCTCTTATCGGGATTTATTTCACCCCTCCACTTT. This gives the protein CASSLLSGFISPLHF.

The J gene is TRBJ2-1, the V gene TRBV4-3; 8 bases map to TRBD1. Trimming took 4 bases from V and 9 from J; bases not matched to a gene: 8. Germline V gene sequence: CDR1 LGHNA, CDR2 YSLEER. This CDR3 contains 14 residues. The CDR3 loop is CASSPISTGGEQFF. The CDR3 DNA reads TGCGCCAGCAGCCCGATATCCACAGGGGGTGAGCAGTTCTTC.

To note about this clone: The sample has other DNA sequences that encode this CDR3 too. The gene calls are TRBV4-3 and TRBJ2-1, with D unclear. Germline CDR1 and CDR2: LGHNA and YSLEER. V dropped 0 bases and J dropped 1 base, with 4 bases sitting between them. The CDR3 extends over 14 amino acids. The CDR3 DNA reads TGCGCCAGCAGCCAAGATTCTTCCTACAATGAGCAGTTCTTC. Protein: CASSQDSSYNEQFF.

CDR3 protein: CASSQNNQPQHF. CDR3 in DNA: TGTGCCAGCAGCCAGAACAATCAGCCCCAGCATTTT. J is TRBJ1-5 and V is TRBV6-5; D unclear. The V gene lost 6 bases and the J gene lost 3 bases, with 6 bases spanning the gap. The germline gives CDR1 MNHEY, CDR2 SVGAGI. This CDR3 is 12 amino acids long.

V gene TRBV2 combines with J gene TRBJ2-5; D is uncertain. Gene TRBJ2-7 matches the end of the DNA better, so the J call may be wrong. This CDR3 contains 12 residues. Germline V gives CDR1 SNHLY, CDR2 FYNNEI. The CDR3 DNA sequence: TGTGCCAGCAGTGAAGGAGTTTACGAGCAGTACTTC. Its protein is CASSEGVYEQYF.

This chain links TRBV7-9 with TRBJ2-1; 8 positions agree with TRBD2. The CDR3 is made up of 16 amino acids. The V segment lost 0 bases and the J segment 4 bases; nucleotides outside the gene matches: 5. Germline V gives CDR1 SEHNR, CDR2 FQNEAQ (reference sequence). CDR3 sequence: CASSLASGEIYNEQFF. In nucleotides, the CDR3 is TGTGCCAGCAGCTTAGCTAGCGGGGAAATATACAATGAGCAGTTCTTC.

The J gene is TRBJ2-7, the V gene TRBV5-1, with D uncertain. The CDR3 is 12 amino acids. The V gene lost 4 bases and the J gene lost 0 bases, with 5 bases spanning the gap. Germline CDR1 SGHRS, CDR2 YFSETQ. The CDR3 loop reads CASSPSSYEQYF. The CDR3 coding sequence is TGCGCCAGCAGCCCCAGCTCCTACGAGCAGTACTTC.

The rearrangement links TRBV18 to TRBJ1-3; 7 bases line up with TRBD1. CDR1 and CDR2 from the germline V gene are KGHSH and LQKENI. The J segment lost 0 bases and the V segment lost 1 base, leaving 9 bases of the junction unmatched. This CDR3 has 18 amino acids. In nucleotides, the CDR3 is TGTGCCAGCTCACCACTGATTAAGGGGGCAAGCTCTGGAAACACCATATATTTT. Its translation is CASSPLIKGASSGNTIYF.

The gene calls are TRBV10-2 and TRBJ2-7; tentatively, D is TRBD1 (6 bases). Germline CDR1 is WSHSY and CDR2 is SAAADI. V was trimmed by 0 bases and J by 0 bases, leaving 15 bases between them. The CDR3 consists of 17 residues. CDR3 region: CASSESGVTGSSYEQYF. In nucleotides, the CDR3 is TGCGCCAGCAGTGAGTCGGGTGTGACAGGTAGCTCCTACGAGCAGTACTTC.

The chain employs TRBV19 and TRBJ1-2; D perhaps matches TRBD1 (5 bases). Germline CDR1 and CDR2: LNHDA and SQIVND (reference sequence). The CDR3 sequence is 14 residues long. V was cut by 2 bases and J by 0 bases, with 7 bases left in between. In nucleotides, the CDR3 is TGTGCCAGTAGTATACAGGGAACTAACTATGGCTACACCTTC. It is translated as CASSIQGTNYGYTF. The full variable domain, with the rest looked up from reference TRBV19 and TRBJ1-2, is DGGITQSPKYLFRKEGQNVTLSCEQNLNHDAMYWYRQDPGQGLRLIYYSQIVNDFQKGDIAEGYSVSREKKESFPLTVTSAQKNPTAFYLCASSIQGTNYGYTFGSGTRLTVV.

CDR3 region: CASSLGTSQETQYF. CDR3 in DNA: TGTGCCAGCAGCTTAGGGACTTCCCAAGAGACCCAGTACTTC. This chain links TRBV7-9 with TRBJ2-5; a possible D gene is TRBD2 (5 bases). This CDR3 contains 14 residues. With 1 base removed from V and 1 base from J, the gap between germline ends came to 7 bases. Germline V gives CDR1 SEHNR, CDR2 FQNEAQ (reference sequence).

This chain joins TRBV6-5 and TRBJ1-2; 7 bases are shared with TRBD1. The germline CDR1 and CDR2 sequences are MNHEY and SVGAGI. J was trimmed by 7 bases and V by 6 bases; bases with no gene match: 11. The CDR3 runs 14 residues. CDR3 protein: CASRIEGARGGYTF. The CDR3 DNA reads TGTGCCAGCAGAATCGAGGGGGCGAGGGGTGGCTACACCTTC.

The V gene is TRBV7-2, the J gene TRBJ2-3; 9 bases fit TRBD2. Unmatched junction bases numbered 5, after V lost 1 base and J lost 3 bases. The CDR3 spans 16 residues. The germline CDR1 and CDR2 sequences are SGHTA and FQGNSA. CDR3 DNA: TGTGCCAGCAGCTTAGTAGGCGGGGGGGTTACAGATACGCAGTATTTT. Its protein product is CASSLVGGGVTDTQYF.

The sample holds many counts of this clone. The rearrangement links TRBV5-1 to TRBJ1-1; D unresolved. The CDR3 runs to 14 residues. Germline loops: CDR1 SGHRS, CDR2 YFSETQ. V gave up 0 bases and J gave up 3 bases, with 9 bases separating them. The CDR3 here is CASSLGNGDTEAFF. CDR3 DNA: TGCGCCAGCAGCTTGGGGAACGGGGACACTGAAGCTTTCTTT. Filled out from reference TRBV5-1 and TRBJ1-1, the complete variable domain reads KAGVTQTPRYLIKTRGQQVTLSCSPISGHRSVSWYQQTPGQGLQFLFEYFSETQRNKGNFPGRFSGRQFSNSRSEMNVSTLELGDSALYLCASSLGNGDTEAFFGQGTRLTVV.

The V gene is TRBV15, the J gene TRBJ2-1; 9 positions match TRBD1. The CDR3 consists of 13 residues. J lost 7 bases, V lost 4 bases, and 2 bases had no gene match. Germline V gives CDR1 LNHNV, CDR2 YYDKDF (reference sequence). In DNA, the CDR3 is TGTGCCACCAGCACCGGACAGGGGAATGAGCAGTTCTTC. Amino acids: CATSTGQGNEQFF.